The rows below give T cell receptor beta chains drawn from one sample of a study of OX40 agonist ivuxolimab in advanced cancers. TCRdb's table, derived via immunoSEQ multiplex PCR, lists solely in-frame clones and lacks some. The table has over 60,000 clones, roughly 85% seen once. Sequenced material: CD4+ or CD8+ T cells sorted from blood, taken in a trial of the OX40 agonist ivuxolimab. Receptor source: an adult with an advanced solid tumor such as melanoma, head and neck, liver or kidney cancer. Each CDR3 is given with its conserved first and last residue. The D gene is left open where the match is weak. Clone size, where shown, is once, few, many, or a class for clones that have expanded.

TRBD1,TRBV7-2,TRBJ2-1,.,CASLRDRVYNEQFF,TGTGCCAGCTTAAGGGACAGGGTATACAATGAGCAGTTCTTC
.,TRBV2,TRBJ2-2,few,CASSNVRVNTGELFF,TGTGCCAGCAGTAATGTCAGGGTAAACACCGGGGAGCTGTTTTTT
.,TRBV19,TRBJ2-3,.,CASSSDYYTDTQYF,TGTGCCAGTAGTTCAGACTATTACACAGATACGCAGTATTTT
TRBD1,TRBV2,TRBJ2-5,.,CASKATGAGETQYF,TGTGCCAGCAAGGCAACAGGGGCGGGAGAGACCCAGTACTTC
.,TRBV7-9,TRBJ2-1,few,CASSSTPGPFSYNEQFF,TGTGCCAGCAGCTCCACTCCGGGACCGTTCTCCTACAATGAGCAGTTCTTC
.,TRBV7-9,TRBJ2-7,.,CAPGPREQYF,TGTGCCCCCGGGCCACGGGAGCAGTACTTC
TRBD1,TRBV6-1,TRBJ2-3,.,CASTSGTGDPDTQYF,TGTGCCAGCACCAGCGGGACAGGGGATCCAGATACGCAGTATTTT
TRBD2,TRBV5-1,TRBJ2-3,.,CASSRTSGGAPDTQYF,TGCGCCAGCAGCCGAACTAGCGGGGGGGCCCCAGATACGCAGTATTTT
.,TRBV6-1,TRBJ1-3,few,CASRAQQGLGNTIYF,TGTGCCAGCAGGGCTCAACAGGGATTGGGAAACACCATATATTTT
TRBD2,TRBV6-1,TRBJ2-7,.,CASSVIGLAGTPGSYEQYF,TGTGCCAGCAGTGTCATCGGACTAGCGGGAACTCCGGGGTCCTACGAGCAGTACTTC
.,TRBV4-1,TRBJ2-5,.,CASSPPAGAPETQYF,TGCGCCAGCAGCCCCCCCGCAGGGGCTCCGGAGACCCAGTACTTC
.,TRBV13,TRBJ1-2,.,CASSLLGDGYTF,TGTGCCAGCAGCTTACTAGGGGATGGCTACACCTTC
.,TRBV2,TRBJ1-2,.,CASSVGVGNYGYTF,TGTGCCAGCAGTGTAGGGGTTGGCAACTATGGCTACACCTTC
.,TRBV7-6,TRBJ2-5,once,CASSKDWENSETQYF,TGTGCCAGCAGCAAGGACTGGGAGAACTCAGAGACCCAGTACTTC
TRBD2,TRBV5-4,TRBJ2-2,.,CAARSGRYTGELFF,TGTGCCGCTCGAAGCGGGAGGTACACCGGGGAGCTGTTTTTT
.,TRBV7-3,TRBJ2-1,.,CASSSYGSSYNEQFF,TGTGCCAGCAGCTCATACGGAAGTTCCTACAATGAGCAGTTCTTC
.,TRBV20-1,TRBJ2-1,.,CSARSHEQFF,TGCAGTGCTAGATCCCATGAGCAGTTCTTC
.,TRBV18,TRBJ1-1,.,CASSSIRGGDTEAFF,TGTGCCAGCTCATCTATTAGGGGAGGGGACACTGAAGCTTTCTTT
TRBD2,TRBV27,TRBJ2-1,.,CASSRGLAGGSSYNEQFF,TGTGCCAGCAGTCGGGGACTAGCGGGAGGGAGCTCCTACAATGAGCAGTTCTTC
.,TRBV5-1,TRBJ2-3,.,CASSSADSTDTQYF,TGCGCCAGCAGCTCCGCGGACAGCACAGATACGCAGTATTTT
.,TRBV6-5,TRBJ2-5,.,CASRPGTLQETQYF,TGTGCCAGCAGACCCGGGACGCTCCAAGAGACCCAGTACTTC
TRBD2,TRBV7-3,TRBJ2-3,.,CASSLSAGGSTDTQYF,TGTGCCAGCAGCTTATCAGCGGGGGGATCCACAGATACGCAGTATTTT
TRBD1,TRBV6-5,TRBJ1-2,.,CASSYDGTAANGYTF,TGTGCCAGCAGCTACGACGGGACAGCAGCCAATGGCTACACCTTC
.,TRBV18,TRBJ2-3,.,CASSPPVTDTQYF,TGTGCCAGCTCACCACCGGTCACAGATACGCAGTATTTT
TRBD1,TRBV19,TRBJ1-4,.,CASSMGQGIVEKLFF,TGTGCCAGTAGTATGGGACAGGGGATAGTCGAAAAACTGTTTTTT
.,TRBV7-9,TRBJ2-7,.,CARDPGPPTYEQYF,TGTGCCAGGGATCCGGGCCCACCCACCTACGAGCAGTACTTC
TRBD2,TRBV10-1,TRBJ2-2,.,CASRTVTSGTPTNTGELFF,TGCGCCAGCAGGACCGTGACTAGCGGGACCCCCACGAACACCGGGGAGCTGTTTTTT
.,TRBV6-5,TRBJ2-7,.,CASSYSASGLTYEQYF,TGTGCCAGCAGTTACTCGGCGAGCGGGCTGACTTACGAGCAGTACTTC
.,TRBV9,TRBJ2-3,.,CASSVAWGADTQYF,TGTGCCAGCAGCGTAGCGTGGGGGGCAGATACGCAGTATTTT
.,TRBV4-2,TRBJ2-3,.,CASSQELADQDTQYF,TGTGCCAGCAGCCAAGAGTTGGCAGACCAAGATACGCAGTATTTT
.,TRBV9,TRBJ1-1,few,CASSKQGATEAFF,TGTGCCAGCAGCAAACAAGGGGCCACTGAAGCTTTCTTT
.,TRBV2,TRBJ1-5,.,CASSGALPSNQPQHF,TGTGCCAGCAGCGGAGCTTTACCTAGCAATCAGCCCCAGCATTTT
.,TRBV5-1,TRBJ1-2,.,CASSLDSIYGYTF,TGCGCCAGCAGCTTAGACTCGATCTATGGCTACACCTTC
TRBD2,TRBV7-9,TRBJ2-1,.,CASSSLAVANEQFF,TGTGCCAGCAGCTCGCTAGCGGTCGCCAATGAGCAGTTCTTC
.,TRBV2,TRBJ2-5,.,CASSPAAAKETQYF,TGTGCCAGCAGTCCAGCAGCTGCTAAAGAGACCCAGTACTTC
.,TRBV5-8,TRBJ2-3,.,CASSLATRRSTDTQYF,TGTGCCAGCAGCTTGGCAACCAGAAGAAGCACAGATACGCAGTATTTT
TRBD2,TRBV30,TRBJ2-1,.,CAWSVVGGDEQFF,TGTGCCTGGAGTGTAGTGGGGGGGGATGAGCAGTTCTTC
.,TRBV9,TRBJ1-2,.,CASSVGRSYGYTF,TGTGCCAGCAGCGTGGGCAGGTCCTATGGCTACACCTTC
TRBD1,TRBV18,TRBJ1-1,.,CASSPDRGVNTEAFF,TGTGCCAGCTCACCAGACAGGGGGGTGAACACTGAAGCTTTCTTT
TRBD2,TRBV7-2,TRBJ2-2,.,CASSFSSGAATGELFF,TGTGCCAGCAGCTTTAGTAGCGGGGCTGCCACCGGGGAGCTGTTTTTT
.,TRBV29-1,TRBJ2-5,.,CSGDSRGTQYF,TGCAGCGGGGACTCTCGAGGGACCCAGTACTTC
TRBD2,TRBV7-9,TRBJ2-2,.,CASSSGLAGVPGELFF,TGTGCCAGCAGTTCGGGACTAGCGGGAGTTCCCGGGGAGCTGTTTTTT
.,TRBV6-6,TRBJ2-1,.,CASRTLGYNEQFF,TGTGCCAGCAGGACTCTAGGATACAATGAGCAGTTCTTC
TRBD2,TRBV7-8,TRBJ2-1,few,CASSLARLGLAVIGHEQFF,TGTGCCAGCAGCTTGGCCCGCCTCGGACTAGCCGTAATAGGCCATGAGCAGTTCTTC
.,TRBV4-1,TRBJ2-7,once,CASSLLQGASSREQYF,TGCGCCAGCAGCCTTTTACAGGGAGCGTCCTCCCGCGAGCAGTACTTC
.,TRBV14,TRBJ1-1,.,CASSQVQGLRGNTEAFF,TGTGCCAGCAGCCAAGTCCAGGGACTACGGGGGAACACTGAAGCTTTCTTT
TRBD1,TRBV4-1,TRBJ1-1,.,CASSQDGTAEAFF,TGCGCCAGCAGCCAAGATGGGACAGCTGAAGCTTTCTTT
.,TRBV4-2,TRBJ2-5,few,CASSQVLSFQETQYF,TGTGCCAGCAGCCAAGTCCTCTCATTCCAAGAGACCCAGTACTTC
.,TRBV7-2,TRBJ2-1,.,CASSLEGRASYNEQFF,TGTGCCAGCAGCTTAGAAGGGCGGGCCTCTTACAATGAGCAGTTCTTC
.,TRBV7-8,TRBJ2-1,.,CASSLFDAFYEQFF,TGTGCCAGCAGCCTCTTCGACGCGTTCTATGAGCAGTTCTTC